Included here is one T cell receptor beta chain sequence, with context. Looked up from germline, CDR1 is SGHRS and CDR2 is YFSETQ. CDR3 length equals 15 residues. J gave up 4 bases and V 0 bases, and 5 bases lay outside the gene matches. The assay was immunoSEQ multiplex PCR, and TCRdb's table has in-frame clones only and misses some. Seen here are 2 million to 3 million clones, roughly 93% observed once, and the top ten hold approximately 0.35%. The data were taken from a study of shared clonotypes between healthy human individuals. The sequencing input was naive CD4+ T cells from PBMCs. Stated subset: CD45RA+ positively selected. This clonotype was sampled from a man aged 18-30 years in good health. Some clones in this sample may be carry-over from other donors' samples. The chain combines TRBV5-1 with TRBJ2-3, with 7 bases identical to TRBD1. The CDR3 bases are TGCGCCAGCAGCTTGGTAGGGACAGTGGCAGATACGCAGTATTTT. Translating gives CASSLVGTVADTQYF.